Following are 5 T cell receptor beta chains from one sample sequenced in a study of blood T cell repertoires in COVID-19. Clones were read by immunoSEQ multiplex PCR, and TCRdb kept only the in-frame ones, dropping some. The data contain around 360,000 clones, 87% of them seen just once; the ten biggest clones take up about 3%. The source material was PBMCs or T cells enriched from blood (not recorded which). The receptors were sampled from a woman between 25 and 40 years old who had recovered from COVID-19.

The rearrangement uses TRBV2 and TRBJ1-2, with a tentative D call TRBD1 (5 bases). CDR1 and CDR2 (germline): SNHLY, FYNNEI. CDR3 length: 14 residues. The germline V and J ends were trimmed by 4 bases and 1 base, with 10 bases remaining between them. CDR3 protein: CASSGQGGNYGYTF. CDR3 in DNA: TGTGCCAGCAGTGGGCAGGGAGGTAACTATGGCTACACCTTC.

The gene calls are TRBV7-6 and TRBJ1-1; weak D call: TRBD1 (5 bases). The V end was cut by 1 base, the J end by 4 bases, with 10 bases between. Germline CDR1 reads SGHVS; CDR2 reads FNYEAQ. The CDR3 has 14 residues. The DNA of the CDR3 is TGTGCCAGCAGCTTAGGTCAGGGTGTCACTGAAGCTTTCTTT. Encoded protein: CASSLGQGVTEAFF.

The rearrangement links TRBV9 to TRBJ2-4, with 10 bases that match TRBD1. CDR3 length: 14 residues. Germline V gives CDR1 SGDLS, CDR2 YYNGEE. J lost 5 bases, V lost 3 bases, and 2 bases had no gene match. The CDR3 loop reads CASSGQGAQNIQYF. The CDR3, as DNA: TGTGCCAGCAGCGGACAGGGGGCCCAAAACATTCAGTACTTC.

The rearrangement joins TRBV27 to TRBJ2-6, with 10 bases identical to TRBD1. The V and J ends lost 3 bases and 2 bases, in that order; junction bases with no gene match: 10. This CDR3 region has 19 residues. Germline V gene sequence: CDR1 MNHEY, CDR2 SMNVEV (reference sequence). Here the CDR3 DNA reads TGTGCCAGCAGTTTGAGACCGGGACAGGGGCTCCCTGGGGCCAACGTCCTGACTTTC. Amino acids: CASSLRPGQGLPGANVLTF.

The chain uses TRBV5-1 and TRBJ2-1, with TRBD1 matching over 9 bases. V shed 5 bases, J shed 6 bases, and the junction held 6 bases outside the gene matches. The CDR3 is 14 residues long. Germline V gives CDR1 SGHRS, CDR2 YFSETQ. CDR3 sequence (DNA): TGCGCCAGCAGGAGGACAGGGGATCCCAATGAGCAGTTCTTC. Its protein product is CASRRTGDPNEQFF.